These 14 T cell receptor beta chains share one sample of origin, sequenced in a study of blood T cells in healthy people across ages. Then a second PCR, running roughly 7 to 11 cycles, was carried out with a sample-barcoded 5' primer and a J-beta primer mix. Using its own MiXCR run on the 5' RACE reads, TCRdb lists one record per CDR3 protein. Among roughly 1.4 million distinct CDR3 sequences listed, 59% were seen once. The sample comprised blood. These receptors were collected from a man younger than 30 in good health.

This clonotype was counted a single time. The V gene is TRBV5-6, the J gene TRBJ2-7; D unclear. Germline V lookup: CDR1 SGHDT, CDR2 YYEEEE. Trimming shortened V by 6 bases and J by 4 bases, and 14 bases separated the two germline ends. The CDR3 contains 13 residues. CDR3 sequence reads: CASTFGNGYEQYF. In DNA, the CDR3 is TGTGCCAGCACCTTTGGTAACGGATACGAGCAGTACTTC.

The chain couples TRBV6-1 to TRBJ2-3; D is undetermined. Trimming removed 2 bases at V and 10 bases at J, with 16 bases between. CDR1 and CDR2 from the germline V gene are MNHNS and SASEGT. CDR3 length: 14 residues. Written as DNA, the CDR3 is TGTGCCAGCAGTGAACATGGACCTACCTACTCGCAGTATTTT. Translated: CASSEHGPTYSQYF.

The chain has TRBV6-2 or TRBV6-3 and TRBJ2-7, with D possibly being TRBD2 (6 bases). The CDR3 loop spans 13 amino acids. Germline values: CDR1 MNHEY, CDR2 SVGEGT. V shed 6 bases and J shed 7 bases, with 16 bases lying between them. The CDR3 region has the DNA TGTGCCAGCAGAGGGGCGGGGTTTGAAGAGCAGTACTTC. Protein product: CASRGAGFEEQYF.

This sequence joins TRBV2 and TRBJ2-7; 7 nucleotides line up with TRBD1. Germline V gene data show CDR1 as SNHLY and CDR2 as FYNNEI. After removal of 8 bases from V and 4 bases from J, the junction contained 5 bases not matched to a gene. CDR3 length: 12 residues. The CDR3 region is CASATGIYEQYF. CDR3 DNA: TGTGCCAGCGCGACAGGGATTTACGAGCAGTACTTC.

CDR3 DNA sequence: TGTGCCACCAGCAGCGACTTGAGGGAAAAACTGTTTTTT. Its translation: CATSSDLREKLFF. The chain couples TRBV15 to TRBJ1-4; D is ambiguous. Germline V gene sequence: CDR1 LNHNV, CDR2 YYDKDF (reference sequence). The CDR3 sequence is 13 residues long. The ends were cut back, 3 bases at V and 8 bases at J, with 10 bases in the middle.

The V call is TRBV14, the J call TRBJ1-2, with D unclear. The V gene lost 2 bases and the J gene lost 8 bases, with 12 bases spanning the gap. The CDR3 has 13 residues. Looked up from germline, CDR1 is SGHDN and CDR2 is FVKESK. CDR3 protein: CASSQKRVEGYTF. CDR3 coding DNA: TGTGCCAGCAGCCAAAAAAGGGTGGAGGGCTACACCTTC.

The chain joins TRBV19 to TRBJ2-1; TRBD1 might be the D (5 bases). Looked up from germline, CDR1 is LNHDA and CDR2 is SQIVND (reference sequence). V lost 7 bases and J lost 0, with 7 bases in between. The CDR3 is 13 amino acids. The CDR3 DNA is TGTGCCAGTACGGACAACTCCTACAATGAGCAGTTCTTC. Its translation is CASTDNSYNEQFF.

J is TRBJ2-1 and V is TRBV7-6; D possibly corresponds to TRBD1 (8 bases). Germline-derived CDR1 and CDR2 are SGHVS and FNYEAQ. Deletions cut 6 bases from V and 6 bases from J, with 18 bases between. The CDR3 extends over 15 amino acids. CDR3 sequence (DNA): TGTGCCAGCAGGAAAGACAGGGGAGGGATCAATGAGCAGTTCTTC. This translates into CASRKDRGGINEQFF.

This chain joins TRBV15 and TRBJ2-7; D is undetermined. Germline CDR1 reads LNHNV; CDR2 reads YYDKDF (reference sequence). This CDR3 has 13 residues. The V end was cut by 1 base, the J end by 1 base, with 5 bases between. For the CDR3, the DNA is TGTGCCACCAGCAGAGGGGGATCCTACGAGCAGTACTTC. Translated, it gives CATSRGGSYEQYF.

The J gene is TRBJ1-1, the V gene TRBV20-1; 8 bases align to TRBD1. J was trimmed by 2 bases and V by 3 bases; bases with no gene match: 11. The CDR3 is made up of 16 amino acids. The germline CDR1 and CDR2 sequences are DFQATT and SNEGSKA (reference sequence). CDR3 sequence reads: CSARWGRGRANTEAFF. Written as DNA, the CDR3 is TGCAGTGCTAGGTGGGGCAGGGGGCGAGCAAACACTGAAGCTTTCTTT.

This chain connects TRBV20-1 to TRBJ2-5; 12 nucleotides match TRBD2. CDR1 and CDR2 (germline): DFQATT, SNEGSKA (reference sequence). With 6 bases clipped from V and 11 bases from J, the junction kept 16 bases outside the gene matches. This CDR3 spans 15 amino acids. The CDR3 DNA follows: TGCAGTGCAAACGGACTAGCGGGACCTTACAATGAGCAGTACTTC. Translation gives CSANGLAGPYNEQYF.

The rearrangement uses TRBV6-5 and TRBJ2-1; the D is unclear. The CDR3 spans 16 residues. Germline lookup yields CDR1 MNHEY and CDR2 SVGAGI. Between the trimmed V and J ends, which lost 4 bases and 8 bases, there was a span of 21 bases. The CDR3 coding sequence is TGTGCCAGCAGTTCATCCTTAGGCCCCGGTCGGTATGAGCAGTTCTTC. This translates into CASSSSLGPGRYEQFF.

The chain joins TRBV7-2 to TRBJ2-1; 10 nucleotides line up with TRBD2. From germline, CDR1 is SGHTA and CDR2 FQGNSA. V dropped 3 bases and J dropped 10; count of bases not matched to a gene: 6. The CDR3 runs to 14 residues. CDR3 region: CASSLTSGRIEQFF. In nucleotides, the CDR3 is TGTGCCAGCAGCTTGACTAGCGGGCGAATCGAGCAGTTCTTC.

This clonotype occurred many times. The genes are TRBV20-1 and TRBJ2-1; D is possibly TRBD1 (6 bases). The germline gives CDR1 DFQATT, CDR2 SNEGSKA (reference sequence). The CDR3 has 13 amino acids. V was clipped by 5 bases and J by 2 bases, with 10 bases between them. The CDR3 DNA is TGCAGTGCTCAAGGGGGTACCTACAATGAGCAGTTCTTC. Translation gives CSAQGGTYNEQFF.